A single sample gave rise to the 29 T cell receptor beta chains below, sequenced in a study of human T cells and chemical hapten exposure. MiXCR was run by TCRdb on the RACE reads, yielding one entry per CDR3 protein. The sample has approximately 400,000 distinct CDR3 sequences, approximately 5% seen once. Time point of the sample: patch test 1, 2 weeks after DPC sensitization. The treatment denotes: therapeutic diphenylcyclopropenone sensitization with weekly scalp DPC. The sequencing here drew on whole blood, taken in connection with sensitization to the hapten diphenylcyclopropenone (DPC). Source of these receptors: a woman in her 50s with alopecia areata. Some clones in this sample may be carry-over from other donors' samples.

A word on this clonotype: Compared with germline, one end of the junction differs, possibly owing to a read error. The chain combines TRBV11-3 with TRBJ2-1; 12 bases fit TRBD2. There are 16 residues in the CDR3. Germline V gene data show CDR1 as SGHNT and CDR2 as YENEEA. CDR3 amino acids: CASSLTSGGRYNEQIF. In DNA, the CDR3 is TGTGCCAGCAGCCTGACTAGCGGGGGCCGCTACAATGAGCAGATCTTC.

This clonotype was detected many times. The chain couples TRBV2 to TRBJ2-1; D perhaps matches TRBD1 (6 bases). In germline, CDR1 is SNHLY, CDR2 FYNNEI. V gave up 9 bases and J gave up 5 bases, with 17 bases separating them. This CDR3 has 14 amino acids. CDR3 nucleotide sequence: TGTGCCAGGGGGACACCGGGACCCCACAATGAGCAGTTCTTC. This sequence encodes CARGTPGPHNEQFF.

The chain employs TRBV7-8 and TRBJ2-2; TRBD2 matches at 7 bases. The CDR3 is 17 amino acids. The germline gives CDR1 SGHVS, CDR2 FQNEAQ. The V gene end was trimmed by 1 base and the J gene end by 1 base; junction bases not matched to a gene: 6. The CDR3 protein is CASSLEKAGWNTGELFF. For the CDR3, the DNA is TGTGCCAGCAGCTTAGAAAAAGCGGGGTGGAACACCGGGGAGCTGTTTTTT.

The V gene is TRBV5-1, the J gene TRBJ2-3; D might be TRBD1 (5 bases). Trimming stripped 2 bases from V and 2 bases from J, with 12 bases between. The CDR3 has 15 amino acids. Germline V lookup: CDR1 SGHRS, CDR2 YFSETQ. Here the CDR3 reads CASSFETGATDTQYF. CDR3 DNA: TGCGCCAGCAGCTTTGAGACTGGGGCCACAGATACGCAGTATTTT.

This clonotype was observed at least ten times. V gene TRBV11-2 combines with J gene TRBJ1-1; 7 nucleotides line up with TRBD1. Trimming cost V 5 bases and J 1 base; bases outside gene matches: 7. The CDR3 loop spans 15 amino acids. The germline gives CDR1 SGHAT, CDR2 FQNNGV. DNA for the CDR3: TGTGCCAGCAGCACAGAGGGACAGCAGAACACTGAAGCTTTCTTT. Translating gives CASSTEGQQNTEAFF.

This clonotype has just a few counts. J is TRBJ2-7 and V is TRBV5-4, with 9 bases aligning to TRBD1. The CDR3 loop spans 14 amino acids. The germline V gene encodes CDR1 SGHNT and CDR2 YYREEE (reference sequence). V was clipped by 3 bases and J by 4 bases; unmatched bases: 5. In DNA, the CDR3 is TGTGCCAGCAGCTCGGGACAGGGAAAATACGAGCAGTACTTC. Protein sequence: CASSSGQGKYEQYF.

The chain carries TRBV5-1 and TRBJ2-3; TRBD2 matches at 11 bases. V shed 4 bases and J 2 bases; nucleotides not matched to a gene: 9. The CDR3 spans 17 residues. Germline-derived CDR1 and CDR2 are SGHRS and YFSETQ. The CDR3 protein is CASSPVLAGDITDTQYF. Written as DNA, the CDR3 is TGCGCCAGCAGCCCAGTACTAGCGGGGGATATCACAGATACGCAGTATTTT. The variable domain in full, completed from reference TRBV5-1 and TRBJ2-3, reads KAGVTQTPRYLIKTRGQQVTLSCSPISGHRSVSWYQQTPGQGLQFLFEYFSETQRNKGNFPGRFSGRQFSNSRSEMNVSTLELGDSALYLCASSPVLAGDITDTQYFGPGTRLTVL.

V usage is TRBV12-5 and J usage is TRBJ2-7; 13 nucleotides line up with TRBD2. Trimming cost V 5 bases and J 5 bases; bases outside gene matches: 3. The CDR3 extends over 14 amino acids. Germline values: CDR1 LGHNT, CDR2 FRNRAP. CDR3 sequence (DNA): TGTGCTAGTGGTCCCGGGACTAGCGGGAACGAGCAGTACTTC. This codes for CASGPGTSGNEQYF.

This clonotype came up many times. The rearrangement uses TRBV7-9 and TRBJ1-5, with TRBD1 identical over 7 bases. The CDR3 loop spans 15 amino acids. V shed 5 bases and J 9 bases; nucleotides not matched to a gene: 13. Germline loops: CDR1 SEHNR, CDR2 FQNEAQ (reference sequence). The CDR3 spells CASSPRDSPLGPQHF. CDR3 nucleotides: TGTGCCAGCAGCCCTAGGGACAGTCCCCTAGGGCCCCAGCATTTT.

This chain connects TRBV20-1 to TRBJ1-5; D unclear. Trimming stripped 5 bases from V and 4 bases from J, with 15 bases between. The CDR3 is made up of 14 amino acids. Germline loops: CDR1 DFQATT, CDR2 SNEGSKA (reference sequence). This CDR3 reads CSAVVGVNNQPQHF. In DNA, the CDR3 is TGCAGTGCTGTCGTGGGTGTAAATAATCAGCCCCAGCATTTT.

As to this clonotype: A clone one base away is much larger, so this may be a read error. CDR3 amino acids: CSVETDVNSGANALTF. CDR3 DNA sequence: TGCAGCGTTGAAACTGACGTTAACTCTGGGGCCAACGCCCTGACTTTC. The V gene is TRBV29-1, the J gene TRBJ2-6; D may be TRBD1 (5 bases). Germline CDR1 SQVTM, CDR2 ANQGSEA. The CDR3 totals 16 residues.

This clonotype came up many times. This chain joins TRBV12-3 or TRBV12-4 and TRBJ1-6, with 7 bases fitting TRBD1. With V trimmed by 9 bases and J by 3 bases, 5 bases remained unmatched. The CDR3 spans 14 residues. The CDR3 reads CASRQGDYNSPLHF. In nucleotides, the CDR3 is TGTGCCAGTAGACAGGGTGACTATAATTCACCCCTCCACTTT.

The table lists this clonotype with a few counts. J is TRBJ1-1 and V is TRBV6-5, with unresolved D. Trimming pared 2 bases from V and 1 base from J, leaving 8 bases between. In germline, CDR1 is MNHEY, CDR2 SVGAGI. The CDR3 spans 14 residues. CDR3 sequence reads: CASSYAYGNTEAFF. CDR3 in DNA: TGTGCCAGCAGTTACGCATATGGGAACACTGAAGCTTTCTTT.

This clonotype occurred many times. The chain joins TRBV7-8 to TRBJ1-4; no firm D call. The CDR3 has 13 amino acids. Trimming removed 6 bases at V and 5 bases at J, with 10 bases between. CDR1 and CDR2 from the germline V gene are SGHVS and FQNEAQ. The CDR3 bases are TGTGCCAGCAGGAACATGAGAAATGAAAAACTGTTTTTT. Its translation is CASRNMRNEKLFF.

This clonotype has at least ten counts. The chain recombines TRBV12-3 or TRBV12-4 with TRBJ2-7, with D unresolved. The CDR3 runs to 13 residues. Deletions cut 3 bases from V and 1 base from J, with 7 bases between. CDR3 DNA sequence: TGTGCCAGCAGTTTCCCAGGTTCCTACGAGCAGTACTTC. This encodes CASSFPGSYEQYF.

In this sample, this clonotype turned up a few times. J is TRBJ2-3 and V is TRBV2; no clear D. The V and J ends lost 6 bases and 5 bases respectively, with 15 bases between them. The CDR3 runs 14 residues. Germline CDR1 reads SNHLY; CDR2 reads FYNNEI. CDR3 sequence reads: CASRRVFGEDTQYF. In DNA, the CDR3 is TGTGCCAGCAGAAGGGTCTTTGGGGAAGATACGCAGTATTTT.

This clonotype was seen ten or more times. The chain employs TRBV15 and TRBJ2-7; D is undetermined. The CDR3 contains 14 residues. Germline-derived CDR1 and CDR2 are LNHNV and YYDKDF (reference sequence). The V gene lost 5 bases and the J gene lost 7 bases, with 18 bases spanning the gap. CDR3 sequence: CATSSMTGVGEQYF. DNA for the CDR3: TGTGCCACCAGCTCCATGACTGGGGTCGGGGAGCAGTACTTC.

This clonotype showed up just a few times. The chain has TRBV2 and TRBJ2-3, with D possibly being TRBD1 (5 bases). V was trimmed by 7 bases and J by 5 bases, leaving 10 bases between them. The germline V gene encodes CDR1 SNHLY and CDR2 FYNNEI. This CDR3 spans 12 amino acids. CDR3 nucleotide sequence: TGTGCCAGCAAAGGGGAAGGAGATACGCAGTATTTT. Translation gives CASKGEGDTQYF.

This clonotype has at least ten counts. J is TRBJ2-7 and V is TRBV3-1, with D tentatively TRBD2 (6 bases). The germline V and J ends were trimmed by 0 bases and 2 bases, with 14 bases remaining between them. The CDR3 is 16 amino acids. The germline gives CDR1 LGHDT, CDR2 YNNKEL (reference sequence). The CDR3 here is CASSQDLIAVTYEQYF. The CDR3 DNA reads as TGTGCCAGCAGCCAAGATCTAATAGCGGTTACCTACGAGCAGTACTTC.

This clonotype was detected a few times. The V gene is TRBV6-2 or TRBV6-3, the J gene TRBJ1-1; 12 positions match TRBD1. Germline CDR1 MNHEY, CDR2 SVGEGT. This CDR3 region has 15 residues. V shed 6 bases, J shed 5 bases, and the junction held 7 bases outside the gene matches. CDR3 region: CASRAGTGGKTEAFF. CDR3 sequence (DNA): TGTGCCAGCAGGGCCGGGACAGGGGGCAAAACTGAAGCTTTCTTT.

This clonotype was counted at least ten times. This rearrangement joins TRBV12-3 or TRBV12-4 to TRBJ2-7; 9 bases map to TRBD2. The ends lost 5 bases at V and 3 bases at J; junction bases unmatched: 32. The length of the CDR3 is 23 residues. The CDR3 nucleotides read TGTGCCAGCAGTGACGGGACACCCCGGGCTAGCGGGATTTTTGGAAAACCCGGCTACGAGCAGTACTTC. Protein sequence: CASSDGTPRASGIFGKPGYEQYF.

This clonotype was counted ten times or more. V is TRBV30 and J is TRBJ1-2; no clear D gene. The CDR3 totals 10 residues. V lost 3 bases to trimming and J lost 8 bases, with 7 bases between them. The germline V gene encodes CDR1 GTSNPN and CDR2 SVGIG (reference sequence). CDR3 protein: CAWRAVGYTF. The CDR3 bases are TGTGCCTGGAGAGCGGTAGGCTACACCTTC. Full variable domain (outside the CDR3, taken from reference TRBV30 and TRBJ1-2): SQTIHQWPATLVQPVGSPLSLECTVEGTSNPNLYWYRQAAGRGLQLLFYSVGIGQISSEVPQNLSASRPQDRQFILSSKKLLLSDSGFYLCAWRAVGYTFGSGTRLTVV.

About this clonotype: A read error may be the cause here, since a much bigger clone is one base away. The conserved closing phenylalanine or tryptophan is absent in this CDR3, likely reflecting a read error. DNA of the CDR3: TGTGCCAGCAGCTTAGCCGGGAAGCTTTGGGATACGCAGTATCTT. Its protein product is CASSLAGKLWDTQYL. This chain connects TRBV7-2 to TRBJ2-3, with D possibly being TRBD2 (5 bases). V was trimmed by 0 bases and J by 6 bases, leaving 13 bases between them. The CDR3 loop spans 15 amino acids. Germline CDR1 SGHTA, CDR2 FQGNSA.

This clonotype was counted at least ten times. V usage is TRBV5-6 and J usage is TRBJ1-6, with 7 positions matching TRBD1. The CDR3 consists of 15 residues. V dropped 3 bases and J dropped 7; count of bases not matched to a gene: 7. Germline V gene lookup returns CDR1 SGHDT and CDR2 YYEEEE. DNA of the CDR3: TGTGCCAGCAGCTCTGACAGGGTGGGGAATTCACCCCTCCACTTT. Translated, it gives CASSSDRVGNSPLHF. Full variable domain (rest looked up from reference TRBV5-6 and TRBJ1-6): DAGVTQSPTHLIKTRGQQVTLRCSPKSGHDTVSWYQQALGQGPQFIFQYYEEEERQRGNFPDRFSGHQFPNYSSELNVNALLLGDSALYLCASSSDRVGNSPLHFGNGTRLTVT.

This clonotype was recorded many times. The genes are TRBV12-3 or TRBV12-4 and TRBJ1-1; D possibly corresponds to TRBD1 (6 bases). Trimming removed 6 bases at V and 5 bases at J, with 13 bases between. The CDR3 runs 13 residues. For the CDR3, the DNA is TGTGCCAGCAGCCAAGGGGGTGGGACTGAAGCTTTCTTT. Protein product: CASSQGGGTEAFF.

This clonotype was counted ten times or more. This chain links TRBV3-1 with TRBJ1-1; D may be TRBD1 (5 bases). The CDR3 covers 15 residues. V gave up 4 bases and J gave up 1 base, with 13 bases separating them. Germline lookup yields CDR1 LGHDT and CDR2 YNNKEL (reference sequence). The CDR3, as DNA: TGTGCCAGCAGCCCCGGGGCGGTCCCGAACACTGAAGCTTTCTTT. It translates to CASSPGAVPNTEAFF.

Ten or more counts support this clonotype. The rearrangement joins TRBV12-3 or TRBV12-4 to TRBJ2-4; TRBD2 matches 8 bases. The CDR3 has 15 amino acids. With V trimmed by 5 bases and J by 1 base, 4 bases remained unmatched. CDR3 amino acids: CASSPGGVAKNIQYF. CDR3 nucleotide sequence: TGTGCCAGCAGTCCCGGGGGGGTGGCCAAAAACATTCAGTACTTC.

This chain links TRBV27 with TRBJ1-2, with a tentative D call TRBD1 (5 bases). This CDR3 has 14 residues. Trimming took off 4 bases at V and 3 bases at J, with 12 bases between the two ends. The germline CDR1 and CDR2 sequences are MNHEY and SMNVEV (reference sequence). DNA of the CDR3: TGTGCCAGCAGTTACACAGGAGATTACTATGGCTACACCTTC. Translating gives CASSYTGDYYGYTF.

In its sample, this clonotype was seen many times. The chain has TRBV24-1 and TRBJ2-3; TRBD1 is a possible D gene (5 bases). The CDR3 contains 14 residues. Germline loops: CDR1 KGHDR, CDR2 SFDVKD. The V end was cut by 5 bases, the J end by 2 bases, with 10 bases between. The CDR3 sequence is CATSATGSTDTQYF. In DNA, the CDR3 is TGTGCCACCAGTGCCACAGGTTCCACAGATACGCAGTATTTT.